Listed below are T cell receptor beta chains from one sample, sequenced in a study of shared clonotypes between healthy human individuals. The assay was immunoSEQ multiplex PCR, and TCRdb's table has in-frame clones only and misses some. The table includes approximately 2.4 million clones, about 94% detected once. Sequenced input: naive CD4+ T cells sorted from blood. The origin of the receptors is a man between 18 and 35 years old in good health. Each CDR3 is given with its conserved first and last residue. Fields, in order: clone size, D gene, V gene, J gene, CDR3 length, CDR3 protein, CDR3 DNA. A D gene is named only where the DNA matches it firmly. Not every row has a clone size; where given, it reads once, few, many or a size class.

abundance: NA
d_gene: NA
v_gene: TRBV5-1
j_gene: TRBJ1-6
len: 16
CDR3aa: CASSSNFGNDNSPLHF
CDR3nt: TGCGCCAGCAGCTCGAATTTTGGGAACGATAATTCACCCCTCCACTTT

abundance: once
d_gene: TRBD2
v_gene: TRBV5-4
j_gene: TRBJ2-5
len: 15
CDR3aa: CASSRTSGAEETQYF
CDR3nt: TGTGCCAGCAGCAGAACTAGCGGGGCTGAAGAGACCCAGTACTTC

abundance: NA
d_gene: NA
v_gene: TRBV4-3
j_gene: TRBJ2-7
len: 15
CDR3aa: CASSQSHFPYYEQYF
CDR3nt: TGCGCCAGCAGCCAATCCCATTTTCCGTACTACGAGCAGTACTTC

abundance: NA
d_gene: TRBD1
v_gene: TRBV7-2
j_gene: TRBJ2-1
len: 16
CDR3aa: CASLVPGQGYRNEQFF
CDR3nt: TGTGCCAGCCTCGTCCCGGGACAGGGTTATAGGAATGAGCAGTTCTTC

abundance: NA
d_gene: NA
v_gene: TRBV5-4
j_gene: TRBJ2-2
len: 14
CDR3aa: CASSLPRNTGELFF
CDR3nt: TGTGCCAGCAGCTTGCCTAGGAACACCGGGGAGCTGTTTTTT

abundance: NA
d_gene: TRBD1
v_gene: TRBV7-9
j_gene: TRBJ1-5
len: 18
CDR3aa: CASSLGLRDRESNQPQHF
CDR3nt: TGTGCCAGCAGCTTAGGCCTTCGTGACAGGGAAAGCAATCAGCCCCAGCATTTT

abundance: NA
d_gene: NA
v_gene: TRBV19
j_gene: TRBJ2-7
len: 12
CDR3aa: CASSATGIEQYF
CDR3nt: TGTGCCAGTAGTGCAACAGGGATCGAGCAGTACTTC

abundance: NA
d_gene: NA
v_gene: TRBV7-9
j_gene: TRBJ1-1
len: 13
CDR3aa: CASSPFGTPEAFF
CDR3nt: TGTGCCAGCAGCCCCTTCGGTACCCCTGAAGCTTTCTTT

abundance: NA
d_gene: NA
v_gene: TRBV27
j_gene: TRBJ1-1
len: 15
CDR3aa: CASSSTPGKDTEAFF
CDR3nt: TGTGCCAGCAGTTCCACCCCAGGCAAGGACACTGAAGCTTTCTTT

abundance: once
d_gene: TRBD1
v_gene: TRBV5-1
j_gene: TRBJ1-2
len: 16
CDR3aa: CASSPIGTGGNYGYTF
CDR3nt: TGCGCCAGCAGCCCAATCGGGACAGGGGGAAACTATGGCTACACCTTC

abundance: NA
d_gene: NA
v_gene: TRBV6-1
j_gene: TRBJ2-5
len: 16
CDR3aa: CASSENGREYQETQYF
CDR3nt: TGTGCCAGCAGTGAAAACGGCAGGGAGTACCAAGAGACCCAGTACTTC

abundance: NA
d_gene: NA
v_gene: TRBV19
j_gene: TRBJ2-3
len: 13
CDR3aa: CASSRVNTDTQYF
CDR3nt: TGTGCCAGTAGTCGGGTTAACACAGATACGCAGTATTTT

abundance: NA
d_gene: TRBD1
v_gene: TRBV14
j_gene: TRBJ1-2
len: 15
CDR3aa: CASSQADRATLGYTF
CDR3nt: TGTGCCAGCAGCCAAGCCGACAGGGCAACCCTCGGCTACACCTTC

abundance: NA
d_gene: NA
v_gene: TRBV6-5
j_gene: TRBJ2-1
len: 14
CDR3aa: CASSYADGYNEQFF
CDR3nt: TGTGCCAGCAGTTACGCGGACGGATACAATGAGCAGTTCTTC

abundance: NA
d_gene: NA
v_gene: TRBV7-9
j_gene: TRBJ2-7
len: 15
CDR3aa: CASSLARKTEGEQYF
CDR3nt: TGTGCCAGCAGCTTAGCGCGAAAGACCGAAGGCGAGCAGTACTTC

abundance: NA
d_gene: NA
v_gene: TRBV18
j_gene: TRBJ2-7
len: 13
CDR3aa: CASSPRGMEEQYF
CDR3nt: TGTGCCAGCTCACCAAGGGGGATGGAGGAGCAGTACTTC

abundance: NA
d_gene: NA
v_gene: TRBV27
j_gene: TRBJ2-7
len: 13
CDR3aa: CASSLRGTYEQYF
CDR3nt: TGTGCCAGCAGTTTACGGGGTACCTACGAGCAGTACTTC

abundance: NA
d_gene: NA
v_gene: TRBV6-1
j_gene: TRBJ2-5
len: 14
CDR3aa: CASSIQQYQETQYF
CDR3nt: TGTGCCAGCAGTATACAGCAGTACCAAGAGACCCAGTACTTC

abundance: NA
d_gene: NA
v_gene: TRBV9
j_gene: TRBJ2-4
len: 15
CDR3aa: CASSVAGLAKNIQYF
CDR3nt: TGTGCCAGCAGCGTAGCTGGTCTAGCCAAAAACATTCAGTACTTC

abundance: NA
d_gene: TRBD2
v_gene: TRBV4-3
j_gene: TRBJ2-7
len: 14
CDR3aa: CASSQSGSSYEQYF
CDR3nt: TGCGCCAGCAGCCAAAGCGGGAGCTCGTACGAGCAGTACTTC

abundance: NA
d_gene: NA
v_gene: TRBV6-6
j_gene: TRBJ2-1
len: 13
CDR3aa: CASTGRRGNEQFF
CDR3nt: TGTGCCAGCACTGGTCGGCGGGGCAATGAGCAGTTCTTC

abundance: NA
d_gene: NA
v_gene: TRBV18
j_gene: TRBJ1-4
len: 18
CDR3aa: CASSPRLSKGLTNEKLFF
CDR3nt: TGTGCCAGCTCACCACGGCTCAGTAAAGGCTTGACTAATGAAAAACTGTTTTTT

abundance: NA
d_gene: NA
v_gene: TRBV7-2
j_gene: TRBJ2-5
len: 13
CDR3aa: CASSAGEAETQYF
CDR3nt: TGTGCCAGCTCCGCAGGGGAGGCGGAGACCCAGTACTTC

abundance: NA
d_gene: NA
v_gene: TRBV4-2
j_gene: TRBJ2-7
len: 15
CDR3aa: CASSQDRGPSYEQYF
CDR3nt: TGTGCCAGCAGCCAAGACCGGGGCCCCTCCTACGAGCAGTACTTC

abundance: NA
d_gene: NA
v_gene: TRBV18
j_gene: TRBJ1-4
len: 12
CDR3aa: CASSPGGEKLFF
CDR3nt: TGTGCCAGCTCACCAGGTGGAGAAAAACTGTTTTTT

abundance: NA
d_gene: NA
v_gene: TRBV5-1
j_gene: TRBJ2-6
len: 15
CDR3aa: CASSKTPSGANVLTF
CDR3nt: TGCGCCAGCAGCAAGACCCCCTCTGGGGCCAACGTCCTGACTTTC

abundance: NA
d_gene: TRBD2
v_gene: TRBV9
j_gene: TRBJ2-3
len: 14
CDR3aa: CASSVATSADTQYF
CDR3nt: TGTGCCAGCAGCGTGGCGACTAGCGCAGATACGCAGTATTTT

abundance: once
d_gene: NA
v_gene: TRBV6-6
j_gene: TRBJ2-5
len: 14
CDR3aa: CASSSDGPRGTQYF
CDR3nt: TGTGCCAGCAGTTCTGACGGGCCGCGGGGGACCCAGTACTTC

abundance: NA
d_gene: NA
v_gene: TRBV5-6
j_gene: TRBJ2-7
len: 14
CDR3aa: CASSWRRIPYEQYF
CDR3nt: TGTGCCAGCAGCTGGCGACGGATCCCCTACGAGCAGTACTTC

abundance: NA
d_gene: NA
v_gene: TRBV11-3
j_gene: TRBJ1-2
len: 13
CDR3aa: CASSLALGLGYTF
CDR3nt: TGTGCCAGCAGCTTAGCGCTAGGGCTCGGCTACACCTTC

abundance: NA
d_gene: TRBD1
v_gene: TRBV13
j_gene: TRBJ1-3
len: 14
CDR3aa: CASSITGEGNTIYF
CDR3nt: TGTGCCAGCAGCATAACAGGGGAAGGAAACACCATATATTTT

abundance: NA
d_gene: NA
v_gene: TRBV6-6
j_gene: TRBJ2-2
len: 12
CDR3aa: CASSTRVGELFF
CDR3nt: TGTGCCAGCAGTACGAGGGTCGGGGAGCTGTTTTTT

abundance: NA
d_gene: NA
v_gene: TRBV6-1
j_gene: TRBJ1-3
len: 13
CDR3aa: CASKASSGNTIYF
CDR3nt: TGTGCCAGCAAAGCCTCCTCTGGAAACACCATATATTTT

abundance: NA
d_gene: TRBD1
v_gene: TRBV4-2
j_gene: TRBJ2-7
len: 15
CDR3aa: CASSRSTGDSYEQYF
CDR3nt: TGTGCCAGCAGCCGTTCGACAGGGGACAGCTACGAGCAGTACTTC

abundance: NA
d_gene: NA
v_gene: TRBV27
j_gene: TRBJ2-1
len: 14
CDR3aa: CASKAGPGYNEQFF
CDR3nt: TGTGCCAGCAAGGCGGGGCCGGGGTACAATGAGCAGTTCTTC

abundance: NA
d_gene: TRBD1
v_gene: TRBV7-2
j_gene: TRBJ2-1
len: 16
CDR3aa: CASSLRASAGGNEQFF
CDR3nt: TGTGCCAGCAGCTTACGGGCCTCCGCAGGGGGCAATGAGCAGTTCTTC

abundance: NA
d_gene: TRBD1
v_gene: TRBV2
j_gene: TRBJ2-7
len: 13
CDR3aa: CASRGDRDYEQYF
CDR3nt: TGTGCCAGCAGGGGGGACAGGGACTACGAGCAGTACTTC

abundance: NA
d_gene: TRBD1
v_gene: TRBV5-1
j_gene: TRBJ1-3
len: 16
CDR3aa: CASSLAGTGAGNTIYF
CDR3nt: TGCGCCAGCAGCTTGGCCGGGACAGGGGCCGGAAACACCATATATTTT

abundance: NA
d_gene: TRBD1
v_gene: TRBV5-4
j_gene: TRBJ1-2
len: 16
CDR3aa: CASSGRTGAVLLGYTF
CDR3nt: TGTGCCAGCAGCGGAAGGACAGGGGCGGTACTGCTCGGCTACACCTTC

abundance: NA
d_gene: NA
v_gene: TRBV5-1
j_gene: TRBJ2-5
len: 16
CDR3aa: CASSWGRGRTQETQYF
CDR3nt: TGCGCCAGCAGCTGGGGTCGAGGGAGGACCCAAGAGACCCAGTACTTC

abundance: once
d_gene: NA
v_gene: TRBV10-3
j_gene: TRBJ2-2
len: 12
CDR3aa: CAISEPGGELFF
CDR3nt: TGTGCCATCAGTGAGCCAGGCGGGGAGCTGTTTTTT

abundance: NA
d_gene: TRBD1
v_gene: TRBV4-1
j_gene: TRBJ2-3
len: 17
CDR3aa: CASSPTSSGGGTDTQYF
CDR3nt: TGCGCCAGCAGCCCCACCAGCTCAGGGGGCGGCACAGATACGCAGTATTTT

abundance: NA
d_gene: TRBD1
v_gene: TRBV29-1
j_gene: TRBJ2-7
len: 15
CDR3aa: CSVRTRTGFLYEQYF
CDR3nt: TGCAGCGTTAGGACGCGGACAGGTTTTCTCTACGAGCAGTACTTC

abundance: NA
d_gene: TRBD1
v_gene: TRBV25-1
j_gene: TRBJ1-4
len: 16
CDR3aa: CASRRPRGSKGEKLFF
CDR3nt: TGTGCCAGCAGGAGACCCAGGGGGTCGAAAGGTGAAAAACTGTTTTTT

abundance: NA
d_gene: NA
v_gene: TRBV15
j_gene: TRBJ2-7
len: 16
CDR3aa: CATSSPRPGASYEQYF
CDR3nt: TGTGCCACCAGCAGCCCGAGGCCGGGGGCTTCCTACGAGCAGTACTTC

abundance: NA
d_gene: NA
v_gene: TRBV2
j_gene: TRBJ2-5
len: 13
CDR3aa: CASSEASVWTQYF
CDR3nt: TGTGCCAGCAGTGAAGCGTCCGTTTGGACCCAGTACTTC

abundance: NA
d_gene: TRBD1
v_gene: TRBV30
j_gene: TRBJ1-1
len: 14
CDR3aa: CAWYTNRGNTEAFF
CDR3nt: TGTGCCTGGTACACAAACAGGGGGAACACTGAAGCTTTCTTT

abundance: NA
d_gene: TRBD1
v_gene: TRBV10-3
j_gene: TRBJ1-2
len: 17
CDR3aa: CAISESLTGGQGYGYTF
CDR3nt: TGTGCCATCAGTGAGTCCCTAACAGGGGGGCAAGGGTATGGCTACACCTTC

abundance: NA
d_gene: TRBD1
v_gene: TRBV5-1
j_gene: TRBJ1-4
len: 15
CDR3aa: CASSTGQPSNEKLFF
CDR3nt: TGCGCCAGCAGCACGGGACAGCCGTCTAATGAAAAACTGTTTTTT

abundance: NA
d_gene: NA
v_gene: TRBV7-8
j_gene: TRBJ2-7
len: 15
CDR3aa: CASSRASGRIYEQYF
CDR3nt: TGTGCCAGCAGCCGGGCGAGCGGAAGGATCTACGAGCAGTACTTC

abundance: NA
d_gene: NA
v_gene: TRBV30
j_gene: TRBJ1-6
len: 16
CDR3aa: CAWSVLLGQVNSPLHF
CDR3nt: TGTGCCTGGAGTGTTCTATTGGGACAAGTGAATTCACCCCTCCACTTT

abundance: NA
d_gene: NA
v_gene: TRBV9
j_gene: TRBJ2-7
len: 14
CDR3aa: CASSVGALSGEQYF
CDR3nt: TGTGCCAGCAGCGTAGGGGCCCTCTCAGGCGAGCAGTACTTC

abundance: NA
d_gene: TRBD2
v_gene: TRBV30
j_gene: TRBJ2-6
len: 22
CDR3aa: CAWSSPLPGLAGATSGANVLTF
CDR3nt: TGTGCCTGGAGCTCCCCCTTACCGGGACTAGCGGGAGCCACCTCTGGGGCCAACGTCCTGACTTTC

abundance: once
d_gene: TRBD1
v_gene: TRBV5-1
j_gene: TRBJ1-6
len: 15
CDR3aa: CASSLADRGASPLHF
CDR3nt: TGCGCCAGCAGCTTGGCGGACAGGGGTGCATCACCCCTCCACTTT